This T cell receptor (beta chain) appears in the sequencing data of a study of neurological immune-mediated disorders (dated 2019 in TCRdb). With regard to the full study: Of the 35 or so multiple sclerosis patients, around 30 had relapsing-remitting MS and 3 had secondary progressive MS. Peripheral blood TCR-beta repertoires from patients with HTLV-I-associated myelopathy (HAM/TSP), patients with multiple sclerosis, and healthy controls were compared in the study using UMI-based sequencing. The roughly 100 TCR-beta libraries covered PBMC samples along with longitudinal samples, technical triplicates, and paired sorted CD4+ and CD8+ T-cell subsets. Of the approximately 68 subjects in the cohort, roughly 14 were HAM/TSP patients, roughly 34 were multiple sclerosis patients, and some 20 were healthy controls.

From a lookup of the germline V gene, CDR1 and CDR2 are MDHEN and SYDVKM. The CDR3 runs 17 amino acids, cysteine and phenylalanine included. The DNA shown is the 51-base CDR3, in frame from base 1. Trimmed from V: 6 bases; trimmed from J: 1 base; junction bases lacking a gene match: 12. Here is what the overall study found, with its caveats: The MS cluster was not associated with any clinical or MRI features, and the authors stated that larger cohorts are needed. The highest TCR clonal expansion was observed in HAM/TSP patients, whereas the lowest was observed in MS patients, even when compared with healthy controls. Across subjects, expanded clones never shared an identical CDR3 amino acid sequence, which suggests that the TCR-beta repertoires in every group were private. Phylogenetic analysis grouped repertoires from 18 of 34 MS patients into a cluster of related CDR3 sequences, suggesting a possible repertoire-level signature.

This clonotype appeared many times. The specificity of this receptor is unknown. Per-nucleotide qualities are absent, and no much larger clonotype sits a single base away. For unsorted PBMC libraries, 2 million PBMCs were used after storage in RNAlater at -80 degrees C until RNA extraction. Multiple sclerosis patients were enrolled in a US clinical protocol under which disease progression was evaluated by magnetic resonance imaging. PBMCs were separated from peripheral blood using Ficoll-Hypaque density gradient centrifugation and then cryopreserved in liquid nitrogen. cDNA was synthesized by template-switch 5'RACE using a primer carrying a 10-nucleotide random unique molecular identifier by which each TCR transcript was tagged. Over 190 million TCR-beta sequences, covering 15-18 subjects, were produced in each sequencing run. The RNeasy kit was used for extraction of total RNA. The KAPA Real-time Library Amplification kit was used to amplify TCR-beta VDJ regions with primers targeting the TCR constant region and the 5'RACE anchor. Sample indexes and Illumina adaptors were added in a first PCR, and a second PCR then increased library yield. After purification with Ampure beads, the TCR product of roughly 650 bp was size-selected on a 2% E-gel SizeSelection system. Before pooling, library quality was assessed on a Bioanalyzer, concentration was determined with Qubit, and library quantification was performed with the Kapa Library Quantification kit. Paired-end 2 x 150 bp sequencing of the libraries was performed on an Illumina HiSeq 2500. To increase sequence diversity, roughly 24-31% phiX was spiked into each library pool. The published analysis was carried out like this. The quality-filtered reads were processed with the UMI-based MiGEC pipeline, whose error correction step removed more than 90% of the raw TCR sequences. IMGT germline references were used for aligning VDJ genes, and each clonotype was defined as a unique CDR3 amino acid sequence together with its V-J genes. VDJtools evaluated clonal expansion, Shannon diversity and CDR3 relatedness (CalcPairwiseDistances, ClusterSamples); CLCbio workbench built phylogenetic trees. Clones with at least 8 unique UMIs were defined as expanded, with this threshold being based on coefficient-of-variation modelling across technical triplicates. TCRdb reworked the public reads: Q25 trimming with fastp, MiXCR clone assembly, productive beta chains retained. Each CDR3 protein appears once, grouped with its most common genes and DNA. The V and J calls, along with clone size, are taken from TCRdb and not from the paper's own processing. This sample has about 74,000 distinct CDR3 sequences in its table, and roughly 5.6% of those were observed once. The ten largest clones take up around 7.2% of the sample.

Sequencing used PBMCs. Rearrangement joined TRBV28 to TRBJ2-7; TRBD1 aligns with 10 central bases. The TCR sequence derives from a man younger than 35 with multiple sclerosis. The CDR3 here reads CASRPPSGTGASYEQYF. In nucleotides, the sequence is TGTGCCAGCAGACCCCCCTCCGGGACAGGGGCTTCCTACGAGCAGTACTTC.